This record covers a single T cell receptor beta chain. V shed 3 bases and J 4 bases; nucleotides not matched to a gene: 7. This CDR3 comprises 15 residues. CDR1 is MDHEN and CDR2 is SYDVKM in the germline V gene. This record belongs to a study of blood T cell repertoires in COVID-19. Study in general: The United States, Italy and Spain provided the acute and convalescent COVID-19 samples. Sources were T cells, B-cell-depleted T cells, or PBMCs; the material itself was cDNA or gDNA.

Per the original data handling: It was from reference gene primer amplification that nucleated cell counts were estimated. Here immunoSEQ multiplex PCR was the method, and the copy in TCRdb shows in-frame clones only, minus some. Clone size and the V and J calls come from that table; the DNA yielded D and trimming. The table records 250,000 to 400,000 clones, 70% to 90% of them present only once. The V gene is TRBV28, the J gene TRBJ2-5, with 8 nucleotides matching TRBD2. The receptor comes from a woman younger than 45 with COVID-19, enrolled during active disease. Material: peripheral blood. The CDR3 coding sequence is TGTGCCAGCAGTTTCTTGGCGGGGGGCGGAGAGACCCAGTACTTC. It codes for CASSFLAGGGETQYF.